The text below deals with one T cell receptor beta chain. What it binds is not known. The ends were cut back, 5 bases at V and 5 bases at J, with 13 bases in the middle. This CDR3 is built from 14 residues. These data originate in a study of T cell repertoires in cytomegalovirus infection. One entry per CDR3 protein, called by TCRdb with MiXCR from the reads. Of 200,000 or so distinct CDR3 sequences in the sample, 15% to 20% are singletons; the top ten hold around 3.1%. Study-level points and caveats: HLA-C-restricted CMV-specific TCR beta clonotypes were dominant in the ex vivo response.

The chain has TRBV12-3 or TRBV12-4 and TRBJ2-1; D possibly uses TRBD1 or TRBD2 (5 bases each). This TCR was sampled from a human donor in good health (CMV status not recorded). Some clones in this sample may be carry-over from other donors' samples. The sequenced sample was PBMCs. The CDR3 DNA reads as TGTGCCAGCAGTCCCTCCCGGGACCACAATGAGCAGTTCTTC. Translating gives CASSPSRDHNEQFF.